This is a list of T cell receptor beta chains from one sample in a study of control samples from healthy donors and cancer patients. The method was immunoSEQ multiplex PCR; TCRdb's version includes in-frame clones alone and lacks a portion of them. The profile shows fewer than 300,000 clones, roughly four fifths of them singletons. The specimen was PBMCs. The receptors originated from an older woman with lung cancer. Both conserved end residues are part of each CDR3.

j_call,v_call,cdr3_aa
TRBJ2-2,TRBV6-5,CASSYSGSAGELFF
TRBJ2-7,TRBV11-2,CASSLDRGWEGEQYF
TRBJ1-5,TRBV19,CASSLLGRYNNQPQHF
TRBJ2-5,TRBV10-3,CAISGGLEETQYF
TRBJ2-1,TRBV7-9,CASSLKASGSRNEQFF
TRBJ1-3,TRBV5-1,CASSPGTGFGNTIYF
TRBJ2-1,TRBV18,CASSPPRLAGEHEQFF
TRBJ2-1,TRBV19,CASSDTLRGSYNEQFF
TRBJ2-1,TRBV7-6,CASSPPLAGGFNEQFF
TRBJ2-2,TRBV5-4,CASSLGGTSRSTGELFF
TRBJ2-7,TRBV5-1,CASSTAGGVSYEQYF
TRBJ2-2,TRBV9,CASSVQGRNTGELFF
TRBJ1-1,TRBV2,CASSEAGTGYTEAFF
TRBJ1-1,TRBV20-1,CSAFRNEAFF
TRBJ2-2,TRBV21-1,CASSKAASGGANTGELFF
TRBJ2-2,TRBV7-9,CASSQTRTGLASGELFF
TRBJ1-2,TRBV27,CASRGTENYGYTF
TRBJ2-7,TRBV27,CASSLAGAFHEQYF
TRBJ1-2,TRBV27,CASSLSGTYGYTF
TRBJ1-3,TRBV9,CASSVASRGGNTIYF
TRBJ2-7,TRBV29-1,CSVGGQGLHEQYF
TRBJ2-1,TRBV3-1/TRBV3-2,CASSPSGLAGGNEQFF
TRBJ1-3,TRBV9,CASTRESPFGNTIYF
TRBJ1-4,TRBV28,CASSRLGQGSEKLFF
TRBJ2-2,TRBV7-8,CASSPSGQAFGELFF
TRBJ2-3,TRBV3-1/TRBV3-2,CASSQVGRYTQYF
TRBJ2-2,TRBV6-4,CASSGAGGADTGELFF